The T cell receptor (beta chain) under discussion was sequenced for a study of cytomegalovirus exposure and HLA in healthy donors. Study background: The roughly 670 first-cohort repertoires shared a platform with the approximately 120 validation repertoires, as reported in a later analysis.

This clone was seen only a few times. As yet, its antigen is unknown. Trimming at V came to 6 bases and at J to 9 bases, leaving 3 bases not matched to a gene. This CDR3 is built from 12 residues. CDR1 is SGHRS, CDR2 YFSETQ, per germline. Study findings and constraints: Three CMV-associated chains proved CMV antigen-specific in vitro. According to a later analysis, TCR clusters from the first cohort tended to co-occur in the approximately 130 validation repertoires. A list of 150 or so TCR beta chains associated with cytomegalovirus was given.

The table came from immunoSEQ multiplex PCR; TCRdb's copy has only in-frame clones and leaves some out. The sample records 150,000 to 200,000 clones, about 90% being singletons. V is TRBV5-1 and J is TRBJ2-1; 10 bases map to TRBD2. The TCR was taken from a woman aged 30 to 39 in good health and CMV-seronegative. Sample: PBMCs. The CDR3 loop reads CASTSGSVEQFF. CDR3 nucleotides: TGCGCCAGCACTAGCGGGAGTGTTGAGCAGTTCTTC.